What follows are 10 T cell receptor beta chains derived from one specimen sequenced in a study of lymphopenia after photon versus proton radiotherapy. Some clones are missing from TCRdb's copy, which holds only in-frame ones; the method was immunoSEQ multiplex PCR. The sample holds 70,000 or so clones, under 95% seen once. The material was peripheral blood, obtained from a patient treated with photon-based radiotherapy. All receptors come from a woman aged 35 to 49 with cholangiocarcinoma.

DNA of the CDR3: TGCAGCGCTCCGCTTGCGGACAGGGGGTTCCGGGACACTGAAGCTTTCTTT. This encodes CSAPLADRGFRDTEAFF. The gene calls are TRBV29-1 and TRBJ1-1; 10 nucleotides match TRBD1. The CDR3 sequence is 17 residues long. Germline V lookup: CDR1 SQVTM, CDR2 ANQGSEA. V shed 7 bases, J shed 3 bases, and the junction held 17 bases outside the gene matches.

The rearrangement joins TRBV30 to TRBJ1-2; possible D gene TRBD1, 6 bases. Germline CDR1 and CDR2: GTSNPN and SVGIG (reference sequence). This CDR3 contains 13 residues. Trimming cost V 5 bases and J 5 bases, with 15 bases left between them. The CDR3 region has the DNA TGTGCCTGGGTGCGAAAGGGGGAATATGGCTACACCTTC. Translation gives CAWVRKGEYGYTF. The complete variable domain, with remaining parts taken from reference TRBV30 and TRBJ1-2, reads SQTIHQWPATLVQPVGSPLSLECTVEGTSNPNLYWYRQAAGRGLQLLFYSVGIGQISSEVPQNLSASRPQDRQFILSSKKLLLSDSGFYLCAWVRKGEYGYTFGSGTRLTVV.

The chain joins TRBV2 to TRBJ2-1, with TRBD2 matching over 10 bases. Trimming took 0 bases from V and 14 from J; bases not matched to a gene: 7. Looked up from germline, CDR1 is SNHLY and CDR2 is FYNNEI. The CDR3 contains 14 residues. The CDR3 spells CASSEARLAGVKFF. In DNA, the CDR3 is TGTGCCAGCAGTGAAGCGCGTCTAGCGGGGGTCAAGTTCTTC.

The chain has TRBV18 and TRBJ2-7; TRBD1 matches at 11 bases. Germline V gene lookup returns CDR1 KGHSH and CDR2 LQKENI. This CDR3 has 13 residues. The junction had 5 bases not matched to a gene; V was cut back by 8 bases and J by 5 bases. Here the CDR3 DNA reads TGTGCCAGCACCGGGACAGGGGGGAACGAGCAGTACTTC. Amino acids: CASTGTGGNEQYF.

The rearrangement links TRBV5-1 to TRBJ1-4; D might be TRBD1 (6 bases). With 1 base removed from V and 8 bases from J, the gap between germline ends came to 12 bases. Germline CDR1 SGHRS, CDR2 YFSETQ. This CDR3 region has 14 residues. CDR3 loop: CASSLRGVGEKLFF. Written as DNA, the CDR3 is TGCGCCAGCAGCTTGAGGGGGGTAGGAGAAAAACTGTTTTTT.

The J gene is TRBJ2-2, the V gene TRBV7-3; D may be TRBD1 (6 bases). The CDR3 loop spans 17 amino acids. V lost 2 bases, J lost 5 bases, and 18 bases lay in between. Germline V lookup: CDR1 SGHTA, CDR2 FQGTGA. The DNA for the CDR3 is TGTGCCAGCAGCTTAGACTTCGCAGGGGCCAGGACCGGGGAGCTGTTTTTT. Its translation: CASSLDFAGARTGELFF.

The gene calls are TRBV10-1 and TRBJ2-5; D call uncertain. The germline V and J ends were trimmed by 4 bases and 5 bases, with 11 bases remaining between them. The CDR3 has 13 residues. Looked up from germline, CDR1 is WNHNN and CDR2 is SYGVQD (reference sequence). CDR3 nucleotide sequence: TGCGCCAGCAGTGCCGCGAAAACTGAGACCCAGTACTTC. This gives the protein CASSAAKTETQYF.

The V gene is TRBV5-1, the J gene TRBJ2-3; 14 nucleotides match TRBD2. Germline V gene sequence: CDR1 SGHRS, CDR2 YFSETQ. Losses at the gene ends were 4 bases for V and 1 base for J; bases not matched to a gene: 8. This CDR3 comprises 18 residues. Here the CDR3 DNA reads TGCGCCAGCAGCCCTCCATCGGGACTAGCGGGAGGCACAGATACGCAGTATTTT. Its translation: CASSPPSGLAGGTDTQYF.

The V gene is TRBV29-1, the J gene TRBJ2-3, with a possible D match to TRBD2 (5 bases). Germline V CDR1 and CDR2: SQVTM, ANQGSEA. V was clipped by 5 bases and J by 0 bases, with 12 bases between them. The CDR3 has 14 amino acids. CDR3 sequence (DNA): TGCAGCGTTATCAGCGGTCCTAGCACAGATACGCAGTATTTT. Protein: CSVISGPSTDTQYF.

The rearrangement links TRBV9 to TRBJ2-5; D unclear. The end of the DNA fits TRBJ2-7 better, so the J call may be wrong. This CDR3 has 16 amino acids. Germline CDR1 and CDR2: SGDLS and YYNGEE. The CDR3 reads CASSPEADLEPYEQYF. The CDR3 DNA sequence: TGTGCCAGCAGCCCCGAGGCAGACCTGGAGCCCTACGAGCAGTACTTC.